This T cell receptor (beta chain) comes out of a study of T cell responses to AZD1222 COVID-19 vaccine. Note on this clone: Its antigen remains unidentified.

The CDR3 has 13 amino acids. Per the germline V gene, CDR1 is SGHRS and CDR2 is YFSETQ. Losses at the gene ends were 4 bases for V and 3 bases for J; bases not matched to a gene: 3. Profiled with immunoSEQ multiplex PCR; TCRdb holds only in-frame clones, not every one. The data hold more than 110,000 clones, with about 87% observed a single time. Study observations and caveats: Unmutated variant regions reportedly attract nearly half of all spike-specific TCRs. Once two AZD1222 doses were given, Spike-specific TCR breadth and depth went up. The donors showed a predominance of white British ancestry and of females, with possible underestimation of clonal diversity.

The sequence was obtained from an adult in good health. This specimen was peripheral blood, taken on day 0 of AZD1222 vaccination. The V gene is TRBV5-1, the J gene TRBJ1-2; TRBD1 matches 7 bases. CDR3 region: CASSHDRDYGYTF. Here the CDR3 DNA reads TGCGCCAGCAGCCACGACAGGGACTATGGCTACACCTTC.